These 20 T cell receptor beta chains were all obtained from the same sample, sequenced in a study of T cell responses to AZD1222 COVID-19 vaccine (dated by TCRdb to the early 2020s). This specimen's time point label, interpreted: about 28 days (+/-7) after the second vaccine dose. Libraries were constructed by the immunoSEQ multiplex PCR assay. TCRdb took over this immuneACCESS table, retaining in-frame rearrangements with V and J assigned. Such tables are incomplete; in checked studies, under half of the missing clones stem from an unresolved V gene, and the remainder is unexplained. For this sample the table gives 150,000 to 200,000 clones, of which just over 85% were detected only once. The biggest ten clones account for around a tenth of the sample. Here the sequenced sample was peripheral blood, taken 28 days after the second AZD1222 dose. These receptors were taken from an adult who received the AZD1222 COVID-19 vaccine.

V and J are TRBV7-2 and TRBJ1-1; D remains unclear. Germline CDR1 is SGHTA and CDR2 is FQGNSA. The V end lost 5 bases, the J end lost 0 bases, and 10 bases lay between the germline ends. The CDR3 has 14 residues. The DNA of the CDR3 is TGTGCCAGCAGCGCCACGGTGATGAACACTGAAGCTTTCTTT. Translation gives CASSATVMNTEAFF.

The CDR3 DNA is TGTGCCATCGCAGGGAATGAAGAGACCCAGTACTTC. Translated: CAIAGNEETQYF. The chain combines TRBV10-3 with TRBJ2-5; a possible D gene is TRBD1 (5 bases). V shed 8 bases and J shed 3 bases, with 10 bases lying between them. This CDR3 is 12 amino acids long. CDR1 ENHRY and CDR2 SYGVKD come from the germline V gene.

J is TRBJ1-4 and V is TRBV2; 8 bases are shared with TRBD1. J gave up 4 bases and V 4 bases, and 11 bases lay outside the gene matches. The CDR3 extends over 17 amino acids. Per germline, CDR1 SNHLY and CDR2 FYNNEI. The CDR3 loop is CASSVRDRPWGNEKLFF. CDR3 DNA: TGTGCCAGCAGTGTAAGGGACAGGCCATGGGGTAATGAAAAACTGTTTTTT.

The genes are TRBV30 and TRBJ1-3, with 7 bases matching TRBD1. Germline CDR1 and CDR2: GTSNPN and SVGIG (reference sequence). This CDR3 comprises 13 residues. Trimming removed 5 bases from V and 4 bases from J; junction bases left unmatched: 5. In DNA, the CDR3 is TGTGCCTGGCCGACAGGGAACGGAAACACCATATATTTT. Translation: CAWPTGNGNTIYF.

This chain uses TRBV7-3 with TRBJ1-2; 8 bases are shared with TRBD1. Trimming removed 2 bases from V and 4 bases from J; junction bases left unmatched: 6. The CDR3 spans 15 residues. Germline values: CDR1 SGHTA, CDR2 FQGTGA. CDR3 nucleotide sequence: TGTGCCAGCAGCTTACGGGCAGGGGGCGGCTATGGCTACACCTTC. Its protein is CASSLRAGGGYGYTF.

J is TRBJ2-3 and V is TRBV2; D is unclear. Between the trimmed V and J ends, which lost 6 bases and 0 bases, there was a span of 10 bases. Germline V CDR1 and CDR2: SNHLY, FYNNEI. This CDR3 region has 14 residues. The CDR3 bases are TGTGCCAGCAGCCAGACTTCTAGCACAGATACGCAGTATTTT. It translates to CASSQTSSTDTQYF.

The chain links TRBV6-5 to TRBJ2-3; 10 bases agree with TRBD1. The J segment lost 4 bases and the V segment lost 6 bases, leaving 7 bases of the junction unmatched. The V gene's germline CDR1 is MNHEY and CDR2 SVGAGI. The CDR3 contains 15 residues. The CDR3 DNA reads as TGTGCCAGCAGCTTTGACAGGGGGCTGGCAGATACGCAGTATTTT. Translating gives CASSFDRGLADTQYF.

The table lists this clone with a few counts. This chain connects TRBV9 to TRBJ2-1; 7 nucleotides match TRBD2. This CDR3 has 12 amino acids. Looked up from germline, CDR1 is SGDLS and CDR2 is YYNGEE. The ends lost 3 bases at V and 7 bases at J; junction bases unmatched: 1. Written as DNA, the CDR3 is TGTGCCAGCAGCGGGGGAGGGAATGAGCAGTTCTTC. Translation: CASSGGGNEQFF.

The V gene is TRBV19, the J gene TRBJ1-1; D gene ambiguous. Trimming left V 5 bases short and J 3 bases short, with 10 bases between. The CDR3 contains 13 residues. Germline values: CDR1 LNHDA, CDR2 SQIVND (reference sequence). CDR3 in amino acids: CASSGTKDTEAFF. DNA of the CDR3: TGTGCCAGTAGTGGAACGAAGGACACTGAAGCTTTCTTT.

The V and J genes are TRBV10-3 and TRBJ2-5, with 7 bases that match TRBD2. Germline V gene lookup returns CDR1 ENHRY and CDR2 SYGVKD. There are 14 residues in the CDR3. J gave up 7 bases and V 5 bases, and 10 bases lay outside the gene matches. In DNA, the CDR3 is TGTGCCATCAGTTCCGACTACGGCGGGGGGACCCAGTACTTC. Translated: CAISSDYGGGTQYF.

The CDR3 region is CASSGRQGTGNTIYF. CDR3 DNA: TGTGCCAGCAGTGGGCGACAGGGGACCGGAAACACCATATATTTT. The genes are TRBV25-1 and TRBJ1-3, with TRBD1 identical over 8 bases. With 4 bases clipped from V and 4 bases from J, the junction kept 6 bases outside the gene matches. The length of the CDR3 is 15 residues. In germline, CDR1 is MGHDK, CDR2 SYGVNS.

The chain joins TRBV2 to TRBJ2-7, with 8 nucleotides matching TRBD1. V shed 7 bases, J shed 0 bases, and the junction held 5 bases outside the gene matches. Per the germline V gene, CDR1 is SNHLY and CDR2 is FYNNEI. The CDR3 totals 14 residues. The CDR3 DNA follows: TGTGCCAGCAAGGACAGGGCGAACTCCTACGAGCAGTACTTC. As protein: CASKDRANSYEQYF.

J is TRBJ2-7 and V is TRBV7-2, with 7 bases lining up with TRBD2. Germline V gene sequence: CDR1 SGHTA, CDR2 FQGNSA. V lost 0 bases and J lost 2; bases outside the gene matches: 7. The CDR3 extends over 16 amino acids. CDR3 sequence reads: CASSLAGGGTAYEQYF. CDR3 nucleotide sequence: TGTGCCAGCAGCTTAGCGGGGGGGGGTACCGCCTACGAGCAGTACTTC.

This chain uses TRBV2 with TRBJ1-5; D remains unclear. This CDR3 contains 13 residues. The V end was cut by 4 bases, the J end by 1 base, with 5 bases between. From germline, CDR1 is SNHLY and CDR2 FYNNEI. CDR3 nucleotides: TGTGCCAGCAGTGTAACCAGCAATCAGCCCCAGCATTTT. Translation: CASSVTSNQPQHF.

The gene calls are TRBV2 and TRBJ1-1; maybe TRBD1 (6 bases). Trimming stripped 2 bases from V and 4 bases from J, with 8 bases between. The CDR3 runs 13 residues. Per germline, CDR1 SNHLY and CDR2 FYNNEI. The CDR3 region has the DNA TGTGCCAGCAGTGAAAGGGGGGGCACTGAAGCTTTCTTT. This gives the protein CASSERGGTEAFF.

The rearrangement uses TRBV6-1 and TRBJ2-7, with 8 bases that match TRBD1. The CDR3 length is 17 residues. Germline CDR1 reads MNHNS; CDR2 reads SASEGT. Trimming took 1 base from V and 4 from J; bases not matched to a gene: 12. The CDR3 region is CASSEVGRTGSAYEQYF. The CDR3 nucleotides are TGTGCCAGCAGTGAAGTAGGGCGGACAGGGTCGGCTTACGAGCAGTACTTC.

This sequence joins TRBV11-2 and TRBJ2-3, with TRBD2 matching 13 bases. Looked up from germline, CDR1 is SGHAT and CDR2 is FQNNGV. The V segment lost 5 bases and the J segment 2 bases; nucleotides outside the gene matches: 10. The length of the CDR3 is 18 residues. The CDR3 nucleotides are TGTGCCAGCAGCATCCGACTAGCGGGGGGCTCAGACACAGATACGCAGTATTTT. Protein product: CASSIRLAGGSDTDTQYF.

The V and J genes are TRBV5-1 and TRBJ1-6; 9 bases match TRBD1. Trimming cost V 1 base and J 14 bases; bases outside gene matches: 10. CDR1 and CDR2 (germline): SGHRS, YFSETQ. The CDR3 totals 15 residues. CDR3 region: CASSLLDRGGGTLHF. CDR3 coding DNA: TGCGCCAGCAGCTTGTTGGACAGGGGAGGTGGAACCCTCCACTTT.

The genes are TRBV5-8 and TRBJ1-2; D is possibly TRBD1 (6 bases). Germline V gives CDR1 SGHTS, CDR2 YDEGEE. The CDR3 contains 13 residues. The V end was cut by 5 bases, the J end by 5 bases, with 13 bases between. The DNA of the CDR3 is TGTGCCAGCAGGAGCAGGGGCGGGTATGGCTACACCTTC. Protein product: CASRSRGGYGYTF.

The chain recombines TRBV4-1 with TRBJ2-5; D is undetermined. Trimming took 0 bases from V and 2 from J, leaving 7 bases between them. Germline V gives CDR1 MGHRA, CDR2 YSYEKL. CDR3 length: 14 residues. DNA of the CDR3: TGCGCCAGCAGCCAAGAGGGGTTTCAAGAGACCCAGTACTTC. It encodes CASSQEGFQETQYF.